Below, 17 T cell receptor beta chains from the same sample are listed, as sequenced in a study of cytomegalovirus exposure and HLA in healthy donors. Both 60 Vbeta primers and 13 Jbeta primers went into the PCR. TCRdb's table, derived via immunoSEQ multiplex PCR, lists solely in-frame clones and lacks some. The sample consists of 160,000 or so clones, approximately 79% of them appearing once. The sequenced sample was PBMCs. All receptors derive from a man aged 35-49 years in good health and CMV-seronegative.

This chain connects TRBV6-5 to TRBJ2-1; D possibly corresponds to TRBD2 (6 bases). V was cut by 5 bases and J by 6 bases, with 8 bases left in between. CDR1 and CDR2 (germline): MNHEY, SVGAGI. This CDR3 contains 12 residues. In DNA, the CDR3 is TGTGCCAGCAGTCTGGGGGGCAATGAGCAGTTCTTC. Amino acids: CASSLGGNEQFF.

For the CDR3, the DNA is TGCGCCAGCAGCCTCTTGGACAAACGGAGCACAGATACGCAGTATTTT. Residues: CASSLLDKRSTDTQYF. V gene TRBV4-3 combines with J gene TRBJ2-3, with D tentatively TRBD1 (5 bases). The CDR3 extends over 16 amino acids. Germline values: CDR1 LGHNA, CDR2 YSLEER. The V end was cut by 4 bases, the J end by 0 bases, with 14 bases between.

The rearrangement joins TRBV5-6 to TRBJ2-3; maybe TRBD2 (5 bases). This CDR3 has 14 amino acids. Per germline, CDR1 SGHDT and CDR2 YYEEEE. The germline V and J ends were trimmed by 2 bases and 1 base, with 8 bases remaining between them. The CDR3 here is CASSFGGRTDTQYF. The DNA of the CDR3 is TGTGCCAGCAGCTTTGGAGGCCGCACAGATACGCAGTATTTT.

The chain uses TRBV7-3 and TRBJ2-2, with TRBD2 matching over 7 bases. J lost 0 bases, V lost 5 bases, and 6 bases had no gene match. Looked up from germline, CDR1 is SGHTA and CDR2 is FQGTGA. This CDR3 region has 16 residues. The CDR3 reads CASSLVGTTNTGELFF. The CDR3 DNA sequence: TGTGCCAGCAGCCTAGTCGGGACTACGAACACCGGGGAGCTGTTTTTT.

A single count supports this clone. J is TRBJ2-3 and V is TRBV30, with D possibly matching TRBD1 (8 bases). The CDR3 length is 19 residues. Trimming cost V 2 bases and J 1 base, with 25 bases left between them. CDR1 and CDR2 (germline): GTSNPN, SVGIG (reference sequence). The chain's CDR3 is CAWSRNRGGILRGTDTQYF. The CDR3 nucleotides are TGTGCCTGGAGTAGGAACAGGGGGGGGATTTTGAGGGGCACAGATACGCAGTATTTT.

This rearrangement joins TRBV5-6 to TRBJ1-1; 7 nucleotides line up with TRBD1. The CDR3 spans 12 residues. J gave up 10 bases and V 5 bases, and 8 bases lay outside the gene matches. CDR1 and CDR2 from the germline V gene are SGHDT and YYEEEE. The CDR3 spells CASSLGDSRAFF. For the CDR3, the DNA is TGTGCCAGCAGTTTAGGGGACAGCAGAGCTTTCTTT.

This clone was picked up one time. This sample includes further DNA sequences coding for the same CDR3. This chain links TRBV5-1 with TRBJ1-6; TRBD1 might be the D (5 bases). Between the trimmed V and J ends, which lost 0 bases and 8 bases, there was a span of 12 bases. In germline, CDR1 is SGHRS, CDR2 YFSETQ. CDR3 size: 15 residues. The DNA of the CDR3 is TGCGCCAGCAGCTTGGGGCAGGGAATGGATTCACCCCTCCACTTT. Protein sequence: CASSLGQGMDSPLHF.

V gene TRBV19 combines with J gene TRBJ1-1; D not certain. Trimming took 0 bases from V and 1 from J, leaving 15 bases between them. CDR3 length: 17 amino acids. CDR1 LNHDA and CDR2 SQIVND come from the germline V gene (reference sequence). The CDR3 loop reads CASSIDHLGLANTEAFF. The CDR3 DNA sequence: TGTGCCAGTAGTATAGATCATTTGGGCCTAGCGAACACTGAAGCTTTCTTT.

The V and J genes are TRBV10-3 and TRBJ2-7, with D possibly matching TRBD1 (5 bases). Trimming took 7 bases from V and 2 from J, leaving 6 bases between them. Germline-derived CDR1 and CDR2 are ENHRY and SYGVKD. The CDR3 totals 11 residues. The CDR3 spells CAIKGTYEQYF. DNA of the CDR3: TGTGCCATCAAGGGGACCTACGAGCAGTACTTC.

The chain couples TRBV9 to TRBJ2-2; possible D gene TRBD1, 6 bases. There are 16 residues in the CDR3. CDR1 is SGDLS, CDR2 YYNGEE, per germline. Trimming left V 2 bases short and J 1 base short, with 12 bases between. CDR3 region: CASSVRGTLNTGELFF. CDR3 coding DNA: TGTGCCAGCAGCGTGAGAGGGACACTGAACACCGGGGAGCTGTTTTTT.

About this clone: The junction shows a germline mismatch at one end, possibly a read error. This chain uses TRBV11-2 with TRBJ1-5; D gene unclear. The CDR3 extends over 14 amino acids. The germline V gene has CDR1 SGHAT and CDR2 FQNNGV. CDR3 residues: CASSRSYSNQPRHF. The CDR3 DNA follows: TGTGCCAGCAGCAGGAGCTATAGCAATCAGCCCCGGCATTTT. The entire variable domain, with the rest obtained from reference TRBV11-2 and TRBJ1-5, is as follows: EAGVAQSPRYKIIEKRQSVAFWCNPISGHATLYWYQQILGQGPKLLIQFQNNGVVDDSQLPKDRFSAERLKGVDSTLKIQPAKLEDSAVYLCASSRSYSNQPRHFGDGTRLSIL.

The genes are TRBV7-8 and TRBJ2-3; no definite D call. The V and J ends lost 3 bases and 5 bases respectively, with 9 bases between them. In germline, CDR1 is SGHVS, CDR2 FQNEAQ. This CDR3 is 13 amino acids long. CDR3 protein: CASSFQELDTQYF. In DNA, the CDR3 is TGTGCCAGCAGCTTCCAGGAATTAGATACGCAGTATTTT. The variable domain in full, with the rest retrieved from reference TRBV7-8 and TRBJ2-3, is GAGVSQSPRYKVAKRGQDVALRCDPISGHVSLFWYQQALGQGPEFLTYFQNEAQLDKSGLPSDRFFAERPEGSVSTLKIQRTQQEDSAVYLCASSFQELDTQYFGPGTRLTVL.

This sequence joins TRBV5-6 and TRBJ2-5; 8 bases agree with TRBD2. Germline assignment: CDR1 SGHDT and CDR2 YYEEEE. J lost 7 bases, V lost 6 bases, and 2 bases had no gene match. The length of the CDR3 is 11 residues. The CDR3: CASTGGGTQYF. In nucleotides, the CDR3 is TGTGCCAGCACCGGGGGGGGGACCCAGTACTTC.

This clone appeared once. The chain uses TRBV2 and TRBJ1-1; D gene uncertain. V was trimmed by 2 bases and J by 10 bases, leaving 11 bases between them. Germline CDR1 is SNHLY and CDR2 is FYNNEI. This CDR3 region has 12 residues. The CDR3 region has the DNA TGTGCCAGCAGTGAACGCGGAATAGGAGCTTTCTTT. This gives the protein CASSERGIGAFF.

J is TRBJ2-7 and V is TRBV7-2; D possibly corresponds to TRBD1 (6 bases). V lost 3 bases and J 6 bases, leaving 15 bases between the germline ends. Germline V gives CDR1 SGHTA, CDR2 FQGNSA. The CDR3 spans 14 residues. CDR3 in DNA: TGTGCCAGCAGCTTTTACCGGGACACATCCGAGCAGTACTTC. Translation gives CASSFYRDTSEQYF.

This chain joins TRBV5-5 and TRBJ1-5; D remains unclear. The germline gives CDR1 SGHKS, CDR2 YYEKEE (reference sequence). This CDR3 region has 16 residues. The germline V and J ends were trimmed by 4 bases and 9 bases, with 23 bases remaining between them. CDR3 amino acids: CASSDLSDRVAVPQHF. The CDR3 region has the DNA TGTGCCAGCAGCGATTTATCCGACCGGGTGGCCGTGCCCCAGCATTTT.

V is TRBV28 and J is TRBJ1-6; D gene unclear. Trimming left V 2 bases short and J 2 bases short, with 7 bases between. Germline CDR1 MDHEN, CDR2 SYDVKM. This CDR3 comprises 15 residues. The CDR3 here is CASSLRGPYNSPLHF. In nucleotides, the CDR3 is TGTGCCAGCAGTTTACGGGGTCCCTATAATTCACCCCTCCACTTT.